This entry lists 21 T cell receptor beta chains sequenced from one sample in a study of shared clonotypes between healthy human individuals. CD45RO-negative cells were positively selected for CCR7, leaving out terminally differentiated effector memory CD45RA+ cells. The repertoire was sequenced with immunoSEQ multiplex PCR; TCRdb's copy has only in-frame clones and lacks some. The sample includes about 2.1 million clones, around 95% of them seen just once. The sequenced material came from naive CD8+ T cells from PBMCs. The receptors shown here come from a young man in good health. Some clones in this sample may be carry-over from other donors' samples.

The chain joins TRBV5-1 to TRBJ2-7, with D unresolved. This CDR3 contains 15 residues. With 0 bases removed from V and 0 bases from J, the gap between germline ends came to 10 bases. CDR1 is SGHRS, CDR2 YFSETQ, per germline. The CDR3 loop reads CASSLAISPSYEQYF. CDR3 nucleotide sequence: TGCGCCAGCAGCTTGGCCATCAGCCCCTCCTACGAGCAGTACTTC.

The chain uses TRBV19 and TRBJ1-2; D gene uncertain. The CDR3 contains 13 residues. The V end was cut by 5 bases, the J end by 3 bases, with 10 bases between. Germline CDR1 reads LNHDA; CDR2 reads SQIVND (reference sequence). The CDR3 loop reads CASSQTEHYGYTF. CDR3 DNA: TGTGCCAGTAGTCAAACGGAACACTATGGCTACACCTTC. Full variable domain (missing parts from reference TRBV19 and TRBJ1-2): DGGITQSPKYLFRKEGQNVTLSCEQNLNHDAMYWYRQDPGQGLRLIYYSQIVNDFQKGDIAEGYSVSREKKESFPLTVTSAQKNPTAFYLCASSQTEHYGYTFGSGTRLTVV.

The chain carries TRBV5-4 and TRBJ2-5, with D possibly matching TRBD2 (6 bases). V dropped 0 bases and J dropped 7 bases, with 7 bases sitting between them. Germline CDR1 is SGHNT and CDR2 is YYREEE (reference sequence). CDR3 length: 12 residues. As DNA, the CDR3 is TGTGCCAGCAGCTTGGATAGCGGGACCCAGTACTTC. The encoded protein is CASSLDSGTQYF. The full variable domain, its missing parts supplied by reference TRBV5-4 and TRBJ2-5, is ETGVTQSPTHLIKTRGQQVTLRCSSQSGHNTVSWYQQALGQGPQFIFQYYREEENGRGNFPPRFSGLQFPNYSSELNVNALELDDSALYLCASSLDSGTQYFGPGTRLLVL.

The V gene is TRBV28, the J gene TRBJ2-7; 9 bases agree with TRBD2. Germline V gene sequence: CDR1 MDHEN, CDR2 SYDVKM. The CDR3 covers 16 residues. Trimming cost V 5 bases and J 3 bases; bases outside gene matches: 11. The CDR3 loop reads CASSHLTSGPNYEQYF. The CDR3 nucleotides read TGTGCCAGCAGTCACCTCACTAGCGGGCCAAACTACGAGCAGTACTTC.

The J gene is TRBJ2-3, the V gene TRBV7-7; no clear D gene. Germline CDR1 SSHAT, CDR2 FNYEAQ (reference sequence). This CDR3 comprises 14 residues. Trimming cost V 7 bases and J 5 bases, with 16 bases left between them. The CDR3 loop is CASIPGLWEDTQYF. The CDR3 DNA is TGTGCCAGCATTCCGGGCCTTTGGGAAGATACGCAGTATTTT.

The genes are TRBV5-1 and TRBJ1-1; perhaps TRBD1 as D (5 bases). V lost 4 bases and J lost 0, with 10 bases in between. The CDR3 runs to 14 residues. Germline CDR1 is SGHRS and CDR2 is YFSETQ. CDR3 in amino acids: CASSPGTMNTEAFF. The CDR3 region has the DNA TGCGCCAGCAGCCCGGGGACGATGAACACTGAAGCTTTCTTT.

J is TRBJ2-2 and V is TRBV7-9, with 8 bases identical to TRBD2. With V trimmed by 4 bases and J by 0 bases, 10 bases remained unmatched. Germline CDR1 is SEHNR and CDR2 is FQNEAQ (reference sequence). The CDR3 covers 18 residues. The CDR3 loop reads CASSSSAGALANTGELFF. CDR3 DNA: TGTGCCAGCAGCTCCTCAGCGGGAGCTTTGGCGAACACCGGGGAGCTGTTTTTT.

The chain uses TRBV11-2 and TRBJ2-1; 8 nucleotides align to TRBD2. With V trimmed by 5 bases and J by 6 bases, 18 bases remained unmatched. Germline V gives CDR1 SGHAT, CDR2 FQNNGV. This CDR3 spans 18 amino acids. This chain's CDR3 is CASSPTPSRREVSNEQFF. CDR3 nucleotide sequence: TGTGCCAGCAGCCCCACGCCATCGCGGCGGGAGGTTTCCAATGAGCAGTTCTTC.

The rearrangement uses TRBV7-8 and TRBJ2-1, with 10 bases identical to TRBD2. V shed 1 base and J 6 bases; nucleotides not matched to a gene: 9. Germline V CDR1 and CDR2: SGHVS, FQNEAQ. CDR3 size: 17 residues. The CDR3 here is CASSLGVGTSVLNEQFF. The CDR3 DNA reads TGTGCCAGCAGCTTAGGTGTGGGGACTAGCGTACTCAATGAGCAGTTCTTC.

Here the CDR3 reads CASSLIGTGEKLFF. The CDR3 region has the DNA TGTGCCAGCAGCTTAATCGGGACGGGTGAAAAACTGTTTTTT. V and J are TRBV11-2 and TRBJ1-4; tentative D call: TRBD1 (5 bases). Germline V gives CDR1 SGHAT, CDR2 FQNNGV. CDR3 length equals 14 residues. V was clipped by 2 bases and J by 7 bases, with 11 bases between them.

CDR3 in DNA: TGTGCCAGCAGCGAACGAGGACGAGATCAGCCCCAGCATTTT. Translated, it gives CASSERGRDQPQHF. The chain employs TRBV13 and TRBJ1-5; D unclear. Germline CDR1 is PRHDT and CDR2 is FYEKMQ (reference sequence). V lost 5 bases and J lost 5, with 13 bases in between. CDR3 length: 14 residues.

The gene calls are TRBV27 and TRBJ2-3; TRBD2 might be the D (6 bases). Looked up from germline, CDR1 is MNHEY and CDR2 is SMNVEV (reference sequence). The CDR3 contains 17 residues. V shed 0 bases and J shed 0 bases, with 13 bases lying between them. Written as DNA, the CDR3 is TGTGCCAGCAGTTTATCAGGCGGGACTTTCAGCACAGATACGCAGTATTTT. Amino acids: CASSLSGGTFSTDTQYF.

The rearrangement uses TRBV19 and TRBJ2-2, with 12 bases fitting TRBD1. Per the germline V gene, CDR1 is LNHDA and CDR2 is SQIVND (reference sequence). Unmatched junction bases numbered 6, after V lost 3 bases and J lost 7 bases. The CDR3 consists of 16 residues. CDR3 coding DNA: TGTGCCAGTAGTATTTTTGGGACAGGGGGCATCGGGGAGCTGTTTTTT. This translates into CASSIFGTGGIGELFF.

CDR3 sequence reads: CASNGGEGPANYGYTF. The CDR3 DNA follows: TGCGCCAGCAACGGGGGGGAGGGTCCAGCTAACTATGGCTACACCTTC. The J gene is TRBJ1-2, the V gene TRBV4-1; TRBD1 might be the D (5 bases). In germline, CDR1 is MGHRA, CDR2 YSYEKL. This CDR3 has 16 residues. V was shortened by 7 bases and J by 0 bases, with 18 bases between the two germline ends.

This sequence joins TRBV19 and TRBJ1-5, with D hard to call. The CDR3 consists of 13 residues. Germline lookup yields CDR1 LNHDA and CDR2 SQIVND (reference sequence). V was cut by 6 bases and J by 7 bases, with 13 bases left in between. Here the CDR3 reads CASSITVNQPQHF. DNA for the CDR3: TGTGCCAGTAGCATCACGGTGAACCAGCCCCAGCATTTT.

The CDR3, as DNA: TGTGCCATCAGTGAGGGACTCCTAAAAAGACAAGAGACCCAGTACTTC. It encodes CAISEGLLKRQETQYF. The chain has TRBV10-3 and TRBJ2-5; perhaps TRBD2 as D (5 bases). This CDR3 region has 16 residues. With 2 bases removed from V and 2 bases from J, the gap between germline ends came to 15 bases. Looked up from germline, CDR1 is ENHRY and CDR2 is SYGVKD.

The chain combines TRBV9 with TRBJ1-2, with a tentative D call TRBD1 (5 bases). CDR1 SGDLS and CDR2 YYNGEE come from the germline V gene. The CDR3 contains 16 residues. Between the trimmed V and J ends, which lost 0 bases and 3 bases, there was a span of 15 bases. CDR3 loop: CASSVGGEFPDYGYTF. CDR3 in DNA: TGTGCCAGCAGCGTAGGGGGGGAATTCCCTGACTATGGCTACACCTTC. The whole variable domain, remainder taken from reference TRBV9 and TRBJ1-2, is DSGVTQTPKHLITATGQRVTLRCSPRSGDLSVYWYQQSLDQGLQFLIQYYNGEERAKGNILERFSAQQFPDLHSELNLSSLELGDSALYFCASSVGGEFPDYGYTFGSGTRLTVV.

V and J are TRBV7-9 and TRBJ1-1; D is perhaps TRBD1 (5 bases). This CDR3 spans 13 amino acids. Germline CDR1 and CDR2: SEHNR and FQNEAQ (reference sequence). V was cut by 8 bases and J by 0 bases, with 10 bases left in between. The CDR3 DNA follows: TGTGCCAGCGGGGCTTACATGAACACTGAAGCTTTCTTT. Translated: CASGAYMNTEAFF. The full variable domain, completed using reference TRBV7-9 and TRBJ1-1, is DTGVSQNPRHKITKRGQNVTFRCDPISEHNRLYWYRQTLGQGPEFLTYFQNEAQLEKSRLLSDRFSAERPKGSFSTLEIQRTEQGDSAMYLCASGAYMNTEAFFGQGTRLTVV.

This clone was seen only once. The rearrangement uses TRBV28 and TRBJ2-7; D may correspond to TRBD1 or TRBD2 (7 bases each). V lost 6 bases and J lost 6, with 21 bases in between. Germline values: CDR1 MDHEN, CDR2 SYDVKM. This CDR3 spans 15 amino acids. CDR3 DNA: TGTGCCAGCAGGAAATTACCGGGACAGCGGGGCGAGCAGTACTTC. This codes for CASRKLPGQRGEQYF.

This chain links TRBV27 with TRBJ2-1; 14 positions match TRBD2. Germline values: CDR1 MNHEY, CDR2 SMNVEV (reference sequence). The CDR3 consists of 15 residues. The V gene end was trimmed by 6 bases and the J gene end by 10 bases; junction bases not matched to a gene: 8. CDR3 amino acids: CASSPGTSGSKEQFF. Written as DNA, the CDR3 is TGTGCCAGCAGCCCCGGGACTAGCGGGAGCAAGGAGCAGTTCTTC.

This chain joins TRBV4-2 and TRBJ2-1; the match to TRBD2 covers 8 bases. This CDR3 comprises 16 residues. CDR1 is LGHNA and CDR2 is YNFKEQ in the germline V gene. The trim removed 7 bases at V and 3 bases at J, leaving 11 bases unmatched. This chain's CDR3 is CASTLLAGSLYNEQFF. As DNA, the CDR3 is TGTGCCAGCACCCTCTTAGCGGGATCCCTCTACAATGAGCAGTTCTTC.